This record concerns one TCR beta chain sequence. Which antigen it targets is not known. Base qualities are not provided; no much larger clone lies one nucleotide away. The data derive from a study of blood T cell repertoires in COVID-19 (TCRdb year 2020). A note on the overall study: Collaborator samples came from the United States, Italy and Spain and covered acute and convalescent phases of COVID-19. Nearly every sample came with metadata listing a de-identified subject ID, COVID-19 status, age in years and sex. Subjects who had been exposed to COVID-19, were actively infected with it, or had recovered from it provided the deeply sampled blood TCRbeta repertoires that made up the dataset. Where HLA class I and class II types were available, the types were taken from metadata supplied by the sample provider, not from assay-based typing. A freely available public database, intended as a resource for researchers studying the immune response to SARS-CoV-2, is where the repertoires were released. The material from the prospective study consisted of cDNA or gDNA derived from T cells, B-cell-depleted T cells, or PBMCs. Samples were obtained from the ongoing ImmuneRACE study (first 160 participants) and from 950 to 1,500 subjects provided by 6 global collaborators. Findings and caveats that apply to the study as a whole: How much clinical and demographic metadata was included differed by source and by participant, and the metadata was provided uncurated.

Whole blood was collected in K2EDTA tubes by collaborating institutions according to the institutions' own protocols. For TCRbeta analysis, collaborators shipped samples in one of three forms: frozen whole blood, isolated PBMCs, or DNA extracted from either of those sample types. The immunoSEQ Assay, a bias-controlled multiplex PCR, was used to amplify TCRbeta CDR3 regions from genomic DNA. The paper's data handling went like this. The number of nucleated cells in each sample was estimated by amplification of reference gene primers within the assay. To quantify the absolute abundance of each unique TCRbeta CDR3 rearrangement, sequence reads were collapsed and filtered. For each sample, productive Simpson clonality was calculated by taking the square root of Simpson's diversity index across productive rearrangements. TCRdb holds this immuneACCESS table with in-frame rearrangements only. Some clones are missing; in checked studies, unresolved V genes explain under half, and the rest has no known cause. From that table come the V and J calls and clone size; the DNA was used to work out D and trimming. This sample has approximately 350,000 clones in its table, and about 86% of those were observed once. The ten largest clones take up 2.5% to 3% of the sample.

V drops 0 bases and J drops 2 bases, leaving 12 bases in between. The CDR3 runs 15 residues from the cysteine to the phenylalanine. Just CDR3 DNA is preserved here, 45 bases in frame from base 1. Looking up the germline V gene (reference sequence) yields CDR1 GTSNPN and CDR2 SVGIG. The chain links TRBV30 with TRBJ2-3; a tentative D call is TRBD2 (5 bases match). The clonotype comes from a young man with active or convalescent COVID-19. The sequenced sample consisted of peripheral blood. The CDR3: CAWSVRRGFTDTQYF. The sequenced DNA is TGTGCCTGGAGTGTACGACGAGGGTTCACAGATACGCAGTATTTT.